Shown below are 2 T cell receptor beta chains from a single sample sequenced in a study of OX40 agonist ivuxolimab in advanced cancers. Clones were sequenced by immunoSEQ multiplex PCR, and TCRdb holds only the in-frame ones, with some missing. The sample has approximately 73,000 clones; approximately 86% are singletons. This material consisted of CD4+ or CD8+ T cells sorted from blood, taken in a trial of the OX40 agonist ivuxolimab. Receptors originate from an adult with an advanced solid tumor such as melanoma, head and neck, liver or kidney cancer.

The V gene is TRBV10-3, the J gene TRBJ1-2, with 11 bases aligning to TRBD1. Germline lookup yields CDR1 ENHRY and CDR2 SYGVKD. This CDR3 contains 16 residues. Germline trimming cut 6 bases from V and 4 bases from J; bases unmatched to any gene: 10. The CDR3 DNA sequence: TGTGCCATCAGGCGGGACAGGGGGTTAGGTGGCTATGGCTACACCTTC. This gives the protein CAIRRDRGLGGYGYTF.

The sample holds one count of this clone. The chain uses TRBV18 and TRBJ1-2, with 7 bases identical to TRBD1. Germline CDR1 and CDR2: KGHSH and LQKENI. The V segment lost 1 base and the J segment 2 bases; nucleotides outside the gene matches: 1. CDR3 size: 14 residues. CDR3 amino acids: CASSPQGQNYGYTF. The CDR3 DNA is TGTGCCAGCTCACCACAGGGACAGAACTATGGCTACACCTTC.